This entry is about one T cell receptor beta chain. Antigen: not known. These data originate in a study of long-term antiretroviral therapy in people with HIV. Study-level results: Documentation of ART adherence, viral resistance or therapy changes was absent. It was observed that HIV repertoires exhibited narrower CDR3 length ranges than controls.

V was pared by 5 bases and J by 4 bases, with 12 bases between. CDR3 length: 12 amino acids. Germline assignment: CDR1 SQVTM and CDR2 ANQGSEA. Survey level was the resolution at which the v3.0 immunoSEQ assay ran. Data came from immunoSEQ multiplex PCR; TCRdb stores just in-frame clones and leaves some out. The data contain 24,000 or so clones, less than 85% of them singletons. Sequenced material: unsorted PBMCs, taken 2.3 years after starting antiretroviral therapy. V gene TRBV29-1 combines with J gene TRBJ2-7; D is perhaps TRBD2 (5 bases). This sequence was found in a man aged 35-49 years with HIV. CDR3 residues: CSVLGVEYEQYF. The CDR3 DNA is TGCAGCGTTCTCGGGGTGGAATACGAGCAGTACTTC.